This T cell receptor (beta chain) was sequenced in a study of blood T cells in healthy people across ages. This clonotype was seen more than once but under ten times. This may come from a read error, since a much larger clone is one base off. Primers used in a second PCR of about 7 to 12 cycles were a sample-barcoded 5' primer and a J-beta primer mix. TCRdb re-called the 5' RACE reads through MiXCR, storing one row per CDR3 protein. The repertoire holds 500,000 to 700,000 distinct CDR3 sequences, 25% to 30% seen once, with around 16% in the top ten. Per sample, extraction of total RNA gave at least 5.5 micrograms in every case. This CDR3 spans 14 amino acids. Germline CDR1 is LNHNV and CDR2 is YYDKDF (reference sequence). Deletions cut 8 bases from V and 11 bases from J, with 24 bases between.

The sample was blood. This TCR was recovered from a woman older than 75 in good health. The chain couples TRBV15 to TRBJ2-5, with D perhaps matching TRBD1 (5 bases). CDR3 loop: CATGATGQQHEQYF. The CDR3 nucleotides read TGTGCCACCGGTGCTACCGGACAACAACATGAGCAGTACTTC.